This record looks at one TCR beta chain sequence and its context. Ten or more counts support this clonotype. Its specific antigen is unknown. Per-base quality was not reported, and no clone a single base away is much larger than it. The sample originates from a study of T cells in Graves' hyperthyroidism and ophthalmopathy (dated by TCRdb to between 2017 and 2020). A note on the overall study: Peripheral blood was sampled at the time of initial diagnosis, prior to any treatment. Prospective prediction of ophthalmopathy was tested in an independent validation cohort consisting of 18 to 20 hyperthyroidism patients and more than 15 patients who later progressed to ophthalmopathy. Thyroid tissue and blood T-cell repertoires from about 6 Graves' hyperthyroidism patients were also compared in the study. The 100 discovery patients were randomly split 7:3 into training and test sets. The paper describes TCR Vbeta CDR3 sequencing of about 140 peripheral blood samples, made up of roughly 40 ophthalmopathy patients, around 78 hyperthyroidism patients and 17 progressor patients. TCR V-J signatures able to tell the groups apart were searched for in a discovery cohort of 90 to 100 patients, of whom under 45 had Graves' ophthalmopathy and about 60 had stable Graves' hyperthyroidism. Following sampling, methimazole starting at 30 mg daily was given to hyperthyroidism patients, and high-dose intravenous methylprednisolone was given to ophthalmopathy patients.

Here is what the overall study found, with its caveats: A model built on a 13 V-J signature distinguished ophthalmopathy from stable hyperthyroidism, reaching over 85% sensitivity and approximately 83% specificity in cross-validation and 80%/75% in testing. In validation, the model predicted progression to ophthalmopathy with approximately 71% sensitivity and 72.22% specificity, a median of around 6.6 months before onset. Sample size was not statistically predetermined, and investigators were not blinded to group allocation. Most expanded thyroid clonotypes (frequency above 0.001) were also detected in blood, a finding suggesting that blood repertoires may reflect thyroid immune responses.

Graves' hyperthyroidism was defined as stable when no progression to ophthalmopathy occurred over 18 months of follow-up. Hyperthyroidism patients were aged 18 to 65 years and newly diagnosed, with disease duration of less than 2 months. Any patient with an uncontrolled infection, another autoimmune disease, pregnancy or lactation was excluded. Diagnoses were established on the basis of clinical symptoms, serum thyroxine and TRAb, thyroid ultrasound, and orbital computed tomography. PBMCs were separated from over 9 ml of fresh peripheral blood using Ficoll-Paque density gradient centrifugation. Trizol reagent was used to extract total RNA, and RNA quality was then checked on an Agilent 2100 Bioanalyzer. The TCR beta CDR3 regions were amplified from RNA transcripts. For the first round of RT-PCR on the TCR CDR3, the HTBI primer set was used together with the Qiagen OneStep RT-PCR kit. A second multiplex PCR round built the libraries, followed by size selection and purification. Sequencing of the libraries was done on an Illumina HiSeq2000 using paired-end 100 bp reads. In the paper's pipeline: SOAPnuke was used to process the raw data, removing reads that contained adapters or uncalled bases, had a mean Phred below 15, or lacked an exact match to the constant primer or identifier. High-quality paired reads were merged using COPE v1.2.5, and each unique nucleotide sequence was defined as a clonotype. MiTCR v1.1 was used to align clonotypes to the IMGT TRBV, TRBD and TRBJ reference segments. Only V-J combinations with frequency above 0.0001, covering approximately 99% of repertoires, were analysed. The TCS score was defined as the ratio of F50 (clonal expansion) to E x V (chaos), calculated using BLOSUM62-based TCRdist between CDR3 peptides within each V-J. Welch's t-statistics and random forest reduced fewer than 600 V-J features to under 15, which were used in a naive Bayes classifier (R e1071). The public sequencing data were trimmed at Q25 with fastp and processed into clonotypes with MiXCR by TCRdb, which kept only in-frame beta chains. Rows with one shared CDR3 protein collapse into an entry with the most common genes and DNA. The V and J calls reflect TCRdb's pipeline rather than the authors' work. This sample has around 290,000 distinct CDR3 sequences in its table, and roughly an eighth of those were observed once. Together, the top ten hold 7.9% of the sample.

The CDR3 starts with the cysteine, ends with the phenylalanine, and has 14 residues. CDR3 DNA is the only sequence kept; it has 42 bases, read in frame from the first base. For CDR1 and CDR2, the germline V gene (reference sequence) lists LNHDA and SQIVND. V is clipped by 7 bases and J by 1 base, and the sequence between their germline boundaries is 13 bases long. The source of this sequence is a woman aged 40-49 years with Graves' hyperthyroidism. Sequencing input: blood. The chain is encoded by TRBV19 joined to TRBJ1-1, and TRBD1 may be the D gene, going by 6 matching bases. DNA sequence: TGTGCCAGTAATTCCCGCAGGGGGAACACTGAAGCTTTCTTT. Its product reads: CASNSRRGNTEAFF.